The next 30 T cell receptor beta chains were all read from a single sample in a study of blood T cell repertoires in COVID-19 (dated by TCRdb to about 2020). Library preparation employed the immunoSEQ multiplex PCR assay. TCRdb took this table from immuneACCESS and kept in-frame rearrangements with V and J called. Such tables lack part of the clones; where checked against another copy, unresolved V genes explain under half of the gap, and the rest is unexplained. Recorded for this sample are approximately 100,000 clones; roughly 90% of them occurred a single time. About 6.5% of the sample is in the top ten clones. The sample comprised peripheral blood. Receptors were obtained from a woman aged 60-75 years with acute or convalescent COVID-19.

The chain is built from TRBV3-1 (or the pseudogene TRBV3-2) and TRBJ1-1; TRBD1 agrees at 8 bases. CDR1 is LGHDT and CDR2 is YNNKEL in the germline V gene (reference sequence). The CDR3 runs to 15 residues. V lost 5 bases to trimming and J lost 4 bases; unmatched junction nucleotides: 9. CDR3 loop: CASSVWGTGFTEAFF. The CDR3 DNA reads as TGTGCCAGCAGCGTCTGGGGGACAGGATTCACTGAAGCTTTCTTT.

This chain joins TRBV28 and TRBJ2-3; D may be TRBD1 (5 bases). Looked up from germline, CDR1 is MDHEN and CDR2 is SYDVKM. The CDR3 loop spans 15 amino acids. V lost 4 bases, J lost 4 bases, and 15 bases lay in between. The CDR3 sequence is CASSYQGSWADTQYF. Here the CDR3 DNA reads TGTGCCAGCAGTTACCAGGGTTCGTGGGCAGATACGCAGTATTTT.

This clone was picked up one time. The CDR3 spells CASSLGTGMNTEAFF. CDR3 DNA sequence: TGTGCCAGCAGCTTGGGAACAGGGATGAACACTGAAGCTTTCTTT. This rearrangement joins TRBV11-1 to TRBJ1-1; weak D call: TRBD1 (6 bases). The CDR3 length is 15 residues. With 3 bases removed from V and 0 bases from J, the gap between germline ends came to 11 bases. CDR1 and CDR2 (germline): SGHAT, FQDESV (reference sequence).

The chain combines TRBV18 with TRBJ2-1; 14 bases align to TRBD2. After removal of 6 bases from V and 9 bases from J, the junction contained 4 bases not matched to a gene. The CDR3 sequence is 14 residues long. Looked up from germline, CDR1 is KGHSH and CDR2 is LQKENI. In nucleotides, the CDR3 is TGTGCCAGCTCGTCAGGACTAGCGGGAGGTGAGCAGTTCTTC. It yields the protein CASSSGLAGGEQFF.

The chain carries TRBV3-1 (or the pseudogene TRBV3-2) and TRBJ1-1, with TRBD1 as a possible D gene (6 bases). V gave up 1 base and J gave up 5 bases, with 8 bases separating them. The CDR3 covers 13 residues. Per germline, CDR1 LGHDT and CDR2 YNNKEL (reference sequence). The CDR3 nucleotides read TGTGCCAGCAGCCAAGTCAGGGGTACTGAAGCTTTCTTT. Translated, it gives CASSQVRGTEAFF.

The CDR3 bases are TGTGCCAGCTCGCGGGTAGCTGGCACCGGGGAGCTGTTTTTT. This gives the protein CASSRVAGTGELFF. The J gene is TRBJ2-2, the V gene TRBV5-5; TRBD2 might be the D (5 bases). Trimming pared 7 bases from V and 4 bases from J, leaving 14 bases between. Germline V gene lookup returns CDR1 SGHKS and CDR2 YYEKEE (reference sequence). The CDR3 runs to 14 residues.

The genes are TRBV24-1 and TRBJ2-1; TRBD1 matches at 7 bases. The V gene end was trimmed by 9 bases and the J gene end by 8 bases; junction bases not matched to a gene: 18. The length of the CDR3 is 16 residues. The germline V gene has CDR1 KGHDR and CDR2 SFDVKD. Here the CDR3 reads CATHPLQGYCADEQFF. For the CDR3, the DNA is TGTGCCACCCATCCGCTACAGGGGTACTGTGCAGATGAGCAGTTCTTC.

The rearrangement links TRBV7-2 to TRBJ2-7; a possible D gene is TRBD1 (6 bases). Germline CDR1 is SGHTA and CDR2 is FQGNSA. V lost 2 bases, J lost 2 bases, and 13 bases lay in between. This CDR3 contains 15 residues. The CDR3 protein is CASSLSPRGTYEQYF. CDR3 DNA sequence: TGTGCCAGCAGCTTAAGCCCTAGGGGGACCTACGAGCAGTACTTC.

This chain joins TRBV3-1 (or the pseudogene TRBV3-2) and TRBJ1-2, with a possible D match to TRBD1 (6 bases). The V gene lost 10 bases and the J gene lost 3 bases, with 12 bases spanning the gap. Germline loops: CDR1 LGHDT, CDR2 YNNKEL (reference sequence). CDR3 length: 12 residues. This CDR3 is CATLDSDYGYTF. The CDR3 DNA follows: TGTGCCACCTTGGACAGTGACTATGGCTACACCTTC.

The CDR3 nucleotides read TGTGCCAGCAGCACCGGCGGGGGGAGAGGGTCACCCCTCCACTTT. It encodes CASSTGGGRGSPLHF. V and J are TRBV9 and TRBJ1-6; weak D call: TRBD1 (5 bases). Germline loops: CDR1 SGDLS, CDR2 YYNGEE. The V gene lost 4 bases and the J gene lost 10 bases, with 18 bases spanning the gap. The CDR3 loop spans 15 amino acids.

This sequence joins TRBV5-1 and TRBJ2-3; TRBD1 agrees at 9 bases. CDR3 length: 14 amino acids. Looked up from germline, CDR1 is SGHRS and CDR2 is YFSETQ. J was trimmed by 3 bases and V by 5 bases; bases with no gene match: 4. The CDR3 loop is CASRAGTGTDTQYF. The DNA for the CDR3 is TGCGCCAGCAGGGCCGGGACAGGGACAGATACGCAGTATTTT.

The rearrangement links TRBV6-2 or TRBV6-3 to TRBJ1-2; TRBD1 matches 12 bases. The CDR3 is 14 residues long. CDR1 is MNHEY and CDR2 is SVGEGT in the germline V gene. The V segment lost 4 bases and the J segment 8 bases; nucleotides outside the gene matches: 5. In DNA form, the CDR3 reads TGTGCCAGCAGTTTAACCGGGACAGGGGGCGGCTACACCTTC. Its translation: CASSLTGTGGGYTF.

The chain carries TRBV3-1 (or the pseudogene TRBV3-2) and TRBJ1-5; the D is unclear. The CDR3 totals 15 residues. Trimming took off 1 base at V and 5 bases at J, with 12 bases between the two ends. Germline V gene sequence: CDR1 LGHDT, CDR2 YNNKEL (reference sequence). The CDR3 reads CASSQGRFLYQPQHF. CDR3 DNA: TGTGCCAGCAGCCAAGGGAGGTTTCTATATCAGCCCCAGCATTTT.

The chain recombines TRBV27 with TRBJ1-5; 8 bases map to TRBD1. The CDR3 runs to 17 residues. The V segment lost 2 bases and the J segment 6 bases; nucleotides outside the gene matches: 12. Per germline, CDR1 MNHEY and CDR2 SMNVEV (reference sequence). The chain's CDR3 is CASSLNVRTGTAQPQHF. The CDR3 nucleotides read TGTGCCAGCAGTTTAAACGTTAGGACAGGGACGGCTCAGCCCCAGCATTTT.

The chain couples TRBV7-6 to TRBJ2-7; 9 bases are a match to TRBD2. CDR3 length: 14 amino acids. The V gene's germline CDR1 is SGHVS and CDR2 FNYEAQ. With 4 bases clipped from V and 7 bases from J, the junction kept 8 bases outside the gene matches. CDR3 amino acids: CASSSVAGAGEQYF. Written as DNA, the CDR3 is TGTGCCAGCAGCTCCGTAGCGGGAGCGGGGGAGCAGTACTTC.

This chain joins TRBV5-1 and TRBJ1-2; D unclear. CDR1 SGHRS and CDR2 YFSETQ come from the germline V gene. The CDR3 extends over 13 amino acids. V was pared by 5 bases and J by 5 bases, with 13 bases between. CDR3 amino acids: CASRTPEGYGYTF. The CDR3 nucleotides are TGCGCCAGCAGAACCCCGGAGGGTTATGGCTACACCTTC.

The genes are TRBV5-5 and TRBJ1-1; D gene unclear. This CDR3 comprises 16 residues. The germline V gene encodes CDR1 SGHKS and CDR2 YYEKEE (reference sequence). V was trimmed by 5 bases and J by 4 bases, leaving 21 bases between them. The CDR3 region is CASSMTGRGRTTEAFF. The CDR3 DNA reads TGTGCCAGCAGTATGACGGGTCGAGGGAGAACCACTGAAGCTTTCTTT.

The J gene is TRBJ1-1, the V gene TRBV6-5; D perhaps matches TRBD1 (5 bases). The length of the CDR3 is 13 residues. The V and J ends lost 5 bases and 3 bases respectively, with 10 bases between them. Looked up from germline, CDR1 is MNHEY and CDR2 is SVGAGI. CDR3 in amino acids: CASSLGGDTEAFF. Written as DNA, the CDR3 is TGTGCCAGCAGTCTGGGGGGTGACACTGAAGCTTTCTTT.

This chain connects TRBV3-1 (or the pseudogene TRBV3-2) to TRBJ2-3, with 8 bases lining up with TRBD2. V dropped 8 bases and J dropped 1; count of bases not matched to a gene: 5. Germline V gene data show CDR1 as LGHDT and CDR2 as YNNKEL (reference sequence). This CDR3 spans 14 amino acids. The CDR3 region is CASGREAGTDTQYF. The CDR3 DNA reads TGTGCCAGCGGGCGGGAGGCTGGCACAGATACGCAGTATTTT.

The rearrangement links TRBV29-1 to TRBJ1-1; TRBD1 matches at 7 bases. Germline V gene sequence: CDR1 SQVTM, CDR2 ANQGSEA. J was trimmed by 0 bases and V by 4 bases; bases with no gene match: 5. The CDR3 consists of 14 residues. This chain's CDR3 is CSVGVGGMNTEAFF. Written as DNA, the CDR3 is TGCAGCGTTGGCGTAGGGGGCATGAACACTGAAGCTTTCTTT.

The genes are TRBV10-3 and TRBJ2-1, with D tentatively TRBD2 (5 bases). This CDR3 contains 13 residues. Trimming stripped 8 bases from V and 9 bases from J, with 17 bases between. The germline V gene encodes CDR1 ENHRY and CDR2 SYGVKD. This CDR3 is CAIGSSDTSEQFF. As DNA, the CDR3 is TGTGCCATCGGAAGTAGCGACACCTCTGAGCAGTTCTTC.

The gene calls are TRBV3-1 (or the pseudogene TRBV3-2) and TRBJ2-2, with TRBD2 as a possible D gene (5 bases). Trimming stripped 5 bases from V and 2 bases from J, with 15 bases between. CDR3 length: 16 amino acids. Germline loops: CDR1 LGHDT, CDR2 YNNKEL (reference sequence). The DNA of the CDR3 is TGTGCCAGCAGCGCCCGGGGTACGGGAAACACCGGGGAGCTGTTTTTT. Its translation: CASSARGTGNTGELFF.

This chain links TRBV5-8 with TRBJ2-1; possibly TRBD2 for D (6 bases). Trimming shortened V by 4 bases and J by 16 bases, and 18 bases separated the two germline ends. The CDR3 length is 12 residues. From germline, CDR1 is SGHTS and CDR2 YDEGEE. The CDR3 loop reads CASSPTRRGAFF. The CDR3 DNA follows: TGTGCCAGCAGCCCGACTAGACGGGGCGCTTTCTTC.

The chain is built from TRBV24-1 and TRBJ1-5; TRBD1 matches 8 bases. V shed 4 bases and J 3 bases; nucleotides not matched to a gene: 4. Germline lookup yields CDR1 KGHDR and CDR2 SFDVKD. The CDR3 spans 15 residues. The CDR3 DNA is TGTGCCACCAGTGAGTCGGACAGGGACAATCAGCCCCAGCATTTT. Encoded protein: CATSESDRDNQPQHF.

The chain links TRBV7-3 to TRBJ1-2; D might be TRBD1 (6 bases). V dropped 2 bases and J dropped 8 bases, with 12 bases sitting between them. This CDR3 has 13 residues. Germline V lookup: CDR1 SGHTA, CDR2 FQGTGA. Here the CDR3 reads CASSLRGGRGYTF. The CDR3 DNA follows: TGTGCCAGCAGCTTACGTGGGGGCCGGGGCTACACCTTC.

The gene calls are TRBV7-2 and TRBJ2-1; no definite D call. Trimming shortened V by 5 bases and J by 0 bases, and 11 bases separated the two germline ends. This CDR3 has 15 amino acids. Germline assignment: CDR1 SGHTA and CDR2 FQGNSA. The CDR3 sequence: CASSPQHRSYNEQFF. CDR3 coding DNA: TGTGCCAGCAGCCCCCAACACCGCTCCTACAATGAGCAGTTCTTC.

The chain is built from TRBV30 and TRBJ1-4; D call uncertain. Trimming shortened V by 2 bases and J by 6 bases, and 13 bases separated the two germline ends. The CDR3 sequence is 14 residues long. The germline CDR1 and CDR2 sequences are GTSNPN and SVGIG (reference sequence). CDR3 bases: TGTGCCTGGAGTACAGATGATCGATATGAAAAACTGTTTTTT. Amino acids: CAWSTDDRYEKLFF.

DNA of the CDR3: TGTGCCAGCAGTACTACTCCACCGACTAGCGGGAAGCAGTTCTTC. Its protein is CASSTTPPTSGKQFF. The chain combines TRBV28 with TRBJ2-1; 11 bases are shared with TRBD2. V trimming: 5 bases; J trimming: 11 bases; junction bases outside the gene matches: 11. The CDR3 contains 15 residues. The V gene's germline CDR1 is MDHEN and CDR2 SYDVKM.

The genes are TRBV14 and TRBJ1-1; no clear D gene. The CDR3 has 14 residues. Germline V gene data show CDR1 as SGHDN and CDR2 as FVKESK. Trimming stripped 1 base from V and 1 base from J, with 7 bases between. This CDR3 is CASSQGVRNTEAFF. The CDR3 region has the DNA TGTGCCAGCAGCCAAGGTGTCCGGAACACTGAAGCTTTCTTT.

This clone occurred once. The CDR3 here is CSVETGDLGYTF. Here the CDR3 DNA reads TGCAGCGTTGAGACAGGGGATCTTGGCTACACCTTC. The rearrangement joins TRBV29-1 to TRBJ1-2; 8 bases are a match to TRBD1. Trimming took 3 bases from V and 7 from J; bases not matched to a gene: 4. CDR3 size: 12 residues. CDR1 is SQVTM and CDR2 is ANQGSEA in the germline V gene.